A single sample gave rise to the 4 T cell receptor beta chains below, sequenced in a study of cytomegalovirus exposure and HLA in healthy donors. 13 Jbeta primers and 60 Vbeta primers were used for the PCR. Generated by immunoSEQ multiplex PCR, the TCRdb table keeps only in-frame clones and is missing some. Among about 150,000 clones listed, 60% to 85% were seen once. Specimen: PBMCs. The receptors were sampled from a woman between 40 and 50 years old in good health and CMV-seronegative.

The chain combines TRBV5-1 with TRBJ2-7; D is uncertain. V gave up 0 bases and J gave up 0 bases, with 7 bases separating them. CDR1 is SGHRS, CDR2 YFSETQ, per germline. This CDR3 region has 14 residues. The CDR3 DNA follows: TGCGCCAGCAGCTTGGACAGTCCCTCCTACGAGCAGTACTTC. It is translated as CASSLDSPSYEQYF. The full variable domain, completed using reference TRBV5-1 and TRBJ2-7, is KAGVTQTPRYLIKTRGQQVTLSCSPISGHRSVSWYQQTPGQGLQFLFEYFSETQRNKGNFPGRFSGRQFSNSRSEMNVSTLELGDSALYLCASSLDSPSYEQYFGPGTRLTVT.

On this clone itself: Other DNA sequences of this sample code for an identical CDR3. The CDR3 region is CSVEDPRGRTEAFF. As DNA, the CDR3 is TGCAGCGTTGAAGACCCCAGAGGGCGCACTGAAGCTTTCTTT. The rearrangement joins TRBV29-1 to TRBJ1-1, with D unresolved. The CDR3 runs to 14 residues. Trimming shortened V by 0 bases and J by 4 bases, and 12 bases separated the two germline ends. The germline gives CDR1 SQVTM, CDR2 ANQGSEA.

The chain has TRBV10-3 and TRBJ2-2; weak D call: TRBD1 (5 bases). Germline V CDR1 and CDR2: ENHRY, SYGVKD. With 7 bases removed from V and 1 base from J, the gap between germline ends came to 7 bases. The CDR3 totals 13 residues. The CDR3 DNA reads as TGTGCCATCAACCAGGGGAACACCGGGGAGCTGTTTTTT. Translated: CAINQGNTGELFF.

Written as DNA, the CDR3 is TGTGCCAGCAGTTACTCAGAGGCCCTTAACACTGAAGCTTTCTTT. Translation: CASSYSEALNTEAFF. The chain recombines TRBV6-5 with TRBJ1-1, with no clear D. Germline CDR1 is MNHEY and CDR2 is SVGAGI. V was cut by 0 bases and J by 2 bases, with 10 bases left in between. CDR3 length: 15 amino acids.